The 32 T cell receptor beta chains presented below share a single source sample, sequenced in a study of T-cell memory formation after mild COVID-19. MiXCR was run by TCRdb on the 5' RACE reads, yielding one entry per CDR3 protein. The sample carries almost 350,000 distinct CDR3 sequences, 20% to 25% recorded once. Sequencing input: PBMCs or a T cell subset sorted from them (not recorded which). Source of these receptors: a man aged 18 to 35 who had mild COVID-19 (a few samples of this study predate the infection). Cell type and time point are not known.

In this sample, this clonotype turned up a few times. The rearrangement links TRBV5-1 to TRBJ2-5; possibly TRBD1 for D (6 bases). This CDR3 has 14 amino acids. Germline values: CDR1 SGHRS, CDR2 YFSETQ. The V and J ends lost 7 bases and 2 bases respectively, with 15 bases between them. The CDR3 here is CASRPQGLQETQYF. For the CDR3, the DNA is TGCGCCAGCCGCCCCCAGGGGTTACAAGAGACCCAGTACTTC.

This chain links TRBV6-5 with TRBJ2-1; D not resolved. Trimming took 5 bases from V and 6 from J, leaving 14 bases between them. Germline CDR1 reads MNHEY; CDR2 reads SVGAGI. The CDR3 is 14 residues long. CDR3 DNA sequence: TGTGCCAGCAGTCCCCCTGGGCTGTTCAATGAGCAGTTCTTC. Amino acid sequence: CASSPPGLFNEQFF.

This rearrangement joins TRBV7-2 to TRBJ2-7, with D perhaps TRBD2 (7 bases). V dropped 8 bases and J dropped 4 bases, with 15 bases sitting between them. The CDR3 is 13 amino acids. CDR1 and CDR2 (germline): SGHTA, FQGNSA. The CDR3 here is CASGQAGAYEQYF. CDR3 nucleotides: TGTGCCAGCGGTCAGGCGGGGGCATACGAGCAGTACTTC.

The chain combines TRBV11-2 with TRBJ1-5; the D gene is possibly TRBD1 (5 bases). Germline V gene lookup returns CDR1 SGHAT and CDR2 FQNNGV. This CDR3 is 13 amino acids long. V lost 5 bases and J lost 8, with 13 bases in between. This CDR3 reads CASSQIPGEPQHF. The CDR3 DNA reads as TGTGCCAGCAGCCAAATCCCGGGGGAGCCCCAGCATTTT.

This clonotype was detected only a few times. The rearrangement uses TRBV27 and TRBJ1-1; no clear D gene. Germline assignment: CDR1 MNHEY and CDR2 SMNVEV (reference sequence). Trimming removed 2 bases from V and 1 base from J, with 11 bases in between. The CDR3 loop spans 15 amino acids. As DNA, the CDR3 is TGTGCCAGCAGTTTAAGCGGTGTATGGAACACTGAAGCTTTCTTT. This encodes CASSLSGVWNTEAFF.

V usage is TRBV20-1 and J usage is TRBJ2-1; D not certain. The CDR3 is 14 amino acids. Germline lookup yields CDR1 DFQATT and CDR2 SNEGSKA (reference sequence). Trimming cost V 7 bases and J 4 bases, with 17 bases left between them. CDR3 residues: CSVLPPAPYNEQFF. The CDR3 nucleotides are TGCAGTGTTTTGCCCCCGGCCCCTTACAATGAGCAGTTCTTC.

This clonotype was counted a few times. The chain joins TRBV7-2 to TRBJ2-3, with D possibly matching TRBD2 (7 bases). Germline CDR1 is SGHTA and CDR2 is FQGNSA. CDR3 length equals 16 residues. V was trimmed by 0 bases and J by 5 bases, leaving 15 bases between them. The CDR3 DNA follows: TGTGCCAGCAGCTTAGCGCCTGGCGGGGGCGTAGATACGCAGTATTTT. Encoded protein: CASSLAPGGGVDTQYF.

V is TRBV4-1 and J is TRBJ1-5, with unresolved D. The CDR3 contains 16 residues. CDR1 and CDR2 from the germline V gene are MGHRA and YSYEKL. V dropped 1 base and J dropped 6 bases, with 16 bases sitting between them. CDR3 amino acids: CASSQGAAASVQPQHF. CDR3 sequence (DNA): TGCGCCAGCAGCCAAGGAGCGGCGGCCTCGGTTCAGCCCCAGCATTTT.

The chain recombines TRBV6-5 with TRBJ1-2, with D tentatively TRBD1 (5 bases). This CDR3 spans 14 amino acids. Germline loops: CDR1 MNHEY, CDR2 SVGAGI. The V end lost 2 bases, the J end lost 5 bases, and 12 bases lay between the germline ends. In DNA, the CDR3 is TGTGCCAGCAGTTACGACAGCGTCGGGTATGGCTACACCTTC. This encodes CASSYDSVGYGYTF.

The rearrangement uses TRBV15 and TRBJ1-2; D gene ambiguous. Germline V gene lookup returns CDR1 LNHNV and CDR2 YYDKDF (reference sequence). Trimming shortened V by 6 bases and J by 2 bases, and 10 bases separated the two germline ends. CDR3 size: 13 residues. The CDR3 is CATRTTENYGYTF. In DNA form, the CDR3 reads TGTGCCACCAGGACAACTGAGAACTATGGCTACACCTTC.

CDR3 amino acids: CASSQPGTGRSPLHF. Here the CDR3 DNA reads TGCGCCAGCAGCCAGCCCGGGACAGGGCGGTCACCCCTCCACTTT. This chain links TRBV4-1 with TRBJ1-6; 9 bases match TRBD1. V lost 3 bases and J lost 10; bases outside the gene matches: 7. CDR1 and CDR2 (germline): MGHRA, YSYEKL. The CDR3 is made up of 15 amino acids.

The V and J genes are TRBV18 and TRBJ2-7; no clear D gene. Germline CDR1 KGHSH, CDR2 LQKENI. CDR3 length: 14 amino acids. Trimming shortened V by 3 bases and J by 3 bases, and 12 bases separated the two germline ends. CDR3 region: CASSPGVMGYEQYF. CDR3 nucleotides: TGTGCCAGCTCACCTGGGGTGATGGGCTACGAGCAGTACTTC. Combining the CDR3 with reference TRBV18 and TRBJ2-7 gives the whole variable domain NAGVMQNPRHLVRRRGQEARLRCSPMKGHSHVYWYRQLPEEGLKFMVYLQKENIIDESGMPKERFSAEFPKEGPSILRIQQVVRGDSAAYFCASSPGVMGYEQYFGPGTRLTVT.

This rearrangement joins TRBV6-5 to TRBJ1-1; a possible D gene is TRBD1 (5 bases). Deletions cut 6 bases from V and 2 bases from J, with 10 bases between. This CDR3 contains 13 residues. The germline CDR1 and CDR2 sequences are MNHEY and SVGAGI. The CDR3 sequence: CASRVTVNTEAFF. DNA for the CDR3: TGTGCCAGCAGGGTGACAGTTAACACTGAAGCTTTCTTT.

CDR3 in DNA: TGTGCCAGCAGTGAACGACGGGGGGGCTCGGATACGCAGTATTTT. It codes for CASSERRGGSDTQYF. V is TRBV6-1 and J is TRBJ2-3; 8 positions agree with TRBD2. Per the germline V gene, CDR1 is MNHNS and CDR2 is SASEGT. The V and J ends lost 2 bases and 6 bases, in that order; junction bases with no gene match: 7. The CDR3 spans 15 residues.

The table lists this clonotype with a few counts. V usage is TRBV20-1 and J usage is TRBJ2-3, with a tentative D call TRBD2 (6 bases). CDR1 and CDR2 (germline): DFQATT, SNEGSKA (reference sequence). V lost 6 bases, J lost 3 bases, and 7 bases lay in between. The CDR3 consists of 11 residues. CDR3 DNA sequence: TGCAGTGCCGGGACTACAGATACGCAGTATTTT. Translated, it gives CSAGTTDTQYF.

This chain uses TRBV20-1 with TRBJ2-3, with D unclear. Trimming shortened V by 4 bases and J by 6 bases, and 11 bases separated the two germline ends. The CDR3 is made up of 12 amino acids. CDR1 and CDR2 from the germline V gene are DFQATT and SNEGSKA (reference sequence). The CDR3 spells CSAIVVFDTQYF. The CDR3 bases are TGCAGTGCTATTGTGGTTTTTGATACGCAGTATTTT.

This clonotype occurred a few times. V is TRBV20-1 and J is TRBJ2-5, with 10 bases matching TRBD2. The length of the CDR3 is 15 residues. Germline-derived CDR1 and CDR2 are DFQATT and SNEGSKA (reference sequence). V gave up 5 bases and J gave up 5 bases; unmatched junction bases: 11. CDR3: CSAFPGERGGETQYF. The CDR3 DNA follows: TGCAGTGCTTTCCCCGGAGAGCGGGGGGGGGAGACCCAGTACTTC.

CDR3 amino acids: CSVVGPSGQETQYF. For the CDR3, the DNA is TGCAGCGTCGTTGGCCCCTCGGGGCAAGAGACCCAGTACTTC. The chain uses TRBV29-1 and TRBJ2-5; a possible D gene is TRBD2 (5 bases). Looked up from germline, CDR1 is SQVTM and CDR2 is ANQGSEA. There are 14 residues in the CDR3. Deletions cut 6 bases from V and 2 bases from J, with 16 bases between.

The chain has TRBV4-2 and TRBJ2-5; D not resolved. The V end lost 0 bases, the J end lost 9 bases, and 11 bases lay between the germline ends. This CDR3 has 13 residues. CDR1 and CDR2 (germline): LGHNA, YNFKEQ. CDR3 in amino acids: CASSQDADRAQYF. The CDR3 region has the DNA TGTGCCAGCAGCCAAGATGCGGATAGGGCCCAGTACTTC.

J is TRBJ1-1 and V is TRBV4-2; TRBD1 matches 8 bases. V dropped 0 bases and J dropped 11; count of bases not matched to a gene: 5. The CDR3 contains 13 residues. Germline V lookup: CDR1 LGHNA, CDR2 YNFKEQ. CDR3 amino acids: CASSQEQGVLAFF. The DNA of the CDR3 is TGTGCCAGCAGCCAAGAACAGGGGGTGTTGGCTTTCTTT.

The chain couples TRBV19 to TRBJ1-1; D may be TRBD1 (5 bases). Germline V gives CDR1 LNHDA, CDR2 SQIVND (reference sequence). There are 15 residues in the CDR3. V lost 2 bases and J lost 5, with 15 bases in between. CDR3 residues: CASSILGGAQTEAFF. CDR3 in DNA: TGTGCCAGTAGTATATTAGGCGGGGCTCAAACTGAAGCTTTCTTT. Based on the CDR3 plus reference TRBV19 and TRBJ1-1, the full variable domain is DGGITQSPKYLFRKEGQNVTLSCEQNLNHDAMYWYRQDPGQGLRLIYYSQIVNDFQKGDIAEGYSVSREKKESFPLTVTSAQKNPTAFYLCASSILGGAQTEAFFGQGTRLTVV.

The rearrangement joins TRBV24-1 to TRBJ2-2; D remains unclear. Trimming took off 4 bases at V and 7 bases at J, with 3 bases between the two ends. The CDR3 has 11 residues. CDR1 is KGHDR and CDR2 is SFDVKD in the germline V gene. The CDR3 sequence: CATSEVGELFF. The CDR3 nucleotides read TGTGCCACCAGTGAGGTCGGGGAGCTGTTTTTT.

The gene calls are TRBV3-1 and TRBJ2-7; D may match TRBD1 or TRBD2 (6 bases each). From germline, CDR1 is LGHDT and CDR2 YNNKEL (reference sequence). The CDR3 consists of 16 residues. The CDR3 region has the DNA TGTGCCAGCACCCAAGATGAAGGGGGGTGCTCCTACGAGCAGTACGTC. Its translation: CASTQDEGGCSYEQYV.

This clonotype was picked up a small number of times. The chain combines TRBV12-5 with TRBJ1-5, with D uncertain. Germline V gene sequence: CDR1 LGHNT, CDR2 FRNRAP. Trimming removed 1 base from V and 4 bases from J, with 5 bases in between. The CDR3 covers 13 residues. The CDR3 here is CASGLGVNQPQHF. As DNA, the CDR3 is TGTGCTAGTGGTTTGGGAGTTAATCAGCCCCAGCATTTT.

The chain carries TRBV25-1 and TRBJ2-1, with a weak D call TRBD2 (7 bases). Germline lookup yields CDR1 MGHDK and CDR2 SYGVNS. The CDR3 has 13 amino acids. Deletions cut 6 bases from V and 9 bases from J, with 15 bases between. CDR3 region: CASRNRDYGEQFF. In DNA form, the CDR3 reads TGTGCCAGCAGGAACAGGGACTACGGTGAGCAGTTCTTC.

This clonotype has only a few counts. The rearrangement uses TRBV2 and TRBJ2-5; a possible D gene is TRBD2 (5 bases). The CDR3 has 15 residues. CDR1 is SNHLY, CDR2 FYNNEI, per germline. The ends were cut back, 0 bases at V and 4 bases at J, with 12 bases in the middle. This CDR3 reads CASSEAPGLSETQYF. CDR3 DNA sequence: TGTGCCAGCAGTGAAGCACCCGGACTCTCAGAGACCCAGTACTTC.

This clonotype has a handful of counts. The CDR3 DNA reads as TGTGCCAGCAGCAATATTGCGGGCAACGGCTACACCTTC. This encodes CASSNIAGNGYTF. The chain carries TRBV7-9 and TRBJ1-2; unclear D gene. Germline V gene lookup returns CDR1 SEHNR and CDR2 FQNEAQ (reference sequence). Trimming pared 5 bases from V and 8 bases from J, leaving 15 bases between. The CDR3 spans 13 residues.

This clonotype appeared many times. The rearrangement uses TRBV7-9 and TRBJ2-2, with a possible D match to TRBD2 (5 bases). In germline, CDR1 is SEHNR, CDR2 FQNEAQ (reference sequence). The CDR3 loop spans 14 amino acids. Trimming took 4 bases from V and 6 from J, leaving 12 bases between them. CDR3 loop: CASSWTRGAGELFF. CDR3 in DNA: TGTGCCAGCAGCTGGACCCGGGGAGCCGGGGAGCTGTTTTTT.

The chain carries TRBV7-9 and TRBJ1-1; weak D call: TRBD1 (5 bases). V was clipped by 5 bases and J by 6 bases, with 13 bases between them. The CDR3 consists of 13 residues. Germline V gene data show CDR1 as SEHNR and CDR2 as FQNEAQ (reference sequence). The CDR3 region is CASSQGLFAEAFF. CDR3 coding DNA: TGTGCCAGCAGCCAGGGCCTCTTCGCTGAAGCTTTCTTT.

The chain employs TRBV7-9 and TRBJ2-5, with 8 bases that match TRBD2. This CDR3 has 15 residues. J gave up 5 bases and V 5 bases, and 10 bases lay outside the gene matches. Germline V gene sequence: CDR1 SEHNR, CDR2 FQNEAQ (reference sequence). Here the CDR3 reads CASSPLRGGWETQYF. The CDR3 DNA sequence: TGTGCCAGCAGCCCCCTTCGGGGGGGCTGGGAGACCCAGTACTTC. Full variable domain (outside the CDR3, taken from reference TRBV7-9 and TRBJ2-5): DTGVSQNPRHKITKRGQNVTFRCDPISEHNRLYWYRQTLGQGPEFLTYFQNEAQLEKSRLLSDRFSAERPKGSFSTLEIQRTEQGDSAMYLCASSPLRGGWETQYFGPGTRLLVL.

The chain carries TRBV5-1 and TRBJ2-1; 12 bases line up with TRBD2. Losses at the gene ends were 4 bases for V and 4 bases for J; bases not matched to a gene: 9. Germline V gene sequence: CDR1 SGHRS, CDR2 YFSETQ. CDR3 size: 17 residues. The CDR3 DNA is TGCGCCAGCAGCACCGGCCTAGCGGGGGGGCGATACAATGAGCAGTTCTTC. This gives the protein CASSTGLAGGRYNEQFF. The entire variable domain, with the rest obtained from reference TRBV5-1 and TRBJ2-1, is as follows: KAGVTQTPRYLIKTRGQQVTLSCSPISGHRSVSWYQQTPGQGLQFLFEYFSETQRNKGNFPGRFSGRQFSNSRSEMNVSTLELGDSALYLCASSTGLAGGRYNEQFFGPGTRLTVL.

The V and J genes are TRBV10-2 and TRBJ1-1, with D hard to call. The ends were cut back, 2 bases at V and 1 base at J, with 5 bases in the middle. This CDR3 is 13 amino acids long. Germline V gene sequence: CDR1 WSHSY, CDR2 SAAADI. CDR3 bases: TGCGCCAGCAGTGAGATCGAGAACACTGAAGCTTTCTTT. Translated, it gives CASSEIENTEAFF.